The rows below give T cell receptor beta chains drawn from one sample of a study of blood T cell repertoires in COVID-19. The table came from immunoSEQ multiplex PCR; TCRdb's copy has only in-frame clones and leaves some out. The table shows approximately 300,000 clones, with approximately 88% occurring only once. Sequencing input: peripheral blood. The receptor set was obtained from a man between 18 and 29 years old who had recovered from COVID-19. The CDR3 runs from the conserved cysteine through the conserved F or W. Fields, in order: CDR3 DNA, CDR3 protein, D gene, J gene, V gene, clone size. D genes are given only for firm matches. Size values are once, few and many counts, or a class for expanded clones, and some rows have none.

CDR3 DNA: TGTGCCAGCAGCTTAGGGACAGGGGTTAATCAGCCCCAGCATTTT; CDR3 protein: CASSLGTGVNQPQHF; D gene: TRBD1; J gene: TRBJ1-5; V gene: TRBV7-9; clone size: NA
CDR3 DNA: TGTGCCAGCAGTGAGGGGGGAGGTACTGGAAACACCATATATTTT; CDR3 protein: CASSEGGGTGNTIYF; D gene: NA; J gene: TRBJ1-3; V gene: TRBV6-1; clone size: NA
CDR3 DNA: TGTGCCAGCAGCTGGGGGGGTGTTAAGGAACACGAGCAGTACTTC; CDR3 protein: CASSWGGVKEHEQYF; D gene: TRBD2; J gene: TRBJ2-7; V gene: TRBV28; clone size: NA
CDR3 DNA: TGTGCCAGCAGCGCCGAGCCGGTCTTTGGCTACACCTTC; CDR3 protein: CASSAEPVFGYTF; D gene: NA; J gene: TRBJ1-2; V gene: TRBV7-2; clone size: once
CDR3 DNA: TGTGCCACCTGGGTAGCGGGAGACGAGCAGTACTTC; CDR3 protein: CATWVAGDEQYF; D gene: TRBD2; J gene: TRBJ2-7; V gene: TRBV6-6; clone size: NA
CDR3 DNA: TGTGCCAGCAGCTTATCAGGGGACTACAATGAGCAGTTCTTC; CDR3 protein: CASSLSGDYNEQFF; D gene: NA; J gene: TRBJ2-1; V gene: TRBV7-2; clone size: NA
CDR3 DNA: TGTGCCAGCAGCCAGGACTCCGGGACAGCGCAAAGCTGGAACACTGAAGCTTTCTTT; CDR3 protein: CASSQDSGTAQSWNTEAFF; D gene: TRBD1; J gene: TRBJ1-1; V gene: TRBV14; clone size: NA
CDR3 DNA: TGTGCCAGCAGTTACTCCGGGGGTATCGGTGAAAAACTGTTTTTT; CDR3 protein: CASSYSGGIGEKLFF; D gene: NA; J gene: TRBJ1-4; V gene: TRBV6-6; clone size: NA
CDR3 DNA: TGTGCCAGCAGCCCCCCGGCGGCCTCCTACAATGAGCAGTTCTTC; CDR3 protein: CASSPPAASYNEQFF; D gene: NA; J gene: TRBJ2-1; V gene: TRBV5-4; clone size: NA
CDR3 DNA: TGTGCCAGCAGACCAACCAGGGGGAGAGCTGATGGCTACACCTTC; CDR3 protein: CASRPTRGRADGYTF; D gene: TRBD1; J gene: TRBJ1-2; V gene: TRBV27; clone size: NA
CDR3 DNA: TGTGCCAGCAGTTACTCACAGGGTGGGGAACCACCCCTCCACTTT; CDR3 protein: CASSYSQGGEPPLHF; D gene: NA; J gene: TRBJ1-6; V gene: TRBV6-5; clone size: NA
CDR3 DNA: TGCGCCCAGGGGCCCGAAGCTTTCTTT; CDR3 protein: CAQGPEAFF; D gene: NA; J gene: TRBJ1-1; V gene: TRBV20-1; clone size: NA
CDR3 DNA: TGTGCCAGCACCCTTGGAGCTTATGGCTACACCTTC; CDR3 protein: CASTLGAYGYTF; D gene: NA; J gene: TRBJ1-2; V gene: TRBV2; clone size: NA
CDR3 DNA: TGTGCCAGCAGCCCGAGACAGGGGGAACACAATGAGCAGTTCTTC; CDR3 protein: CASSPRQGEHNEQFF; D gene: TRBD1; J gene: TRBJ2-1; V gene: TRBV7-9; clone size: NA
CDR3 DNA: TGTGCCAGCAGCGACTTCGACAGGGGTTATAATTCACCCCTCCACTTT; CDR3 protein: CASSDFDRGYNSPLHF; D gene: TRBD1; J gene: TRBJ1-6; V gene: TRBV9; clone size: once
CDR3 DNA: TGTGCCAGCAGTCCCAATGACAGGGATGAAGCTTTCTTT; CDR3 protein: CASSPNDRDEAFF; D gene: TRBD1; J gene: TRBJ1-1; V gene: TRBV27; clone size: NA
CDR3 DNA: TGTGCCAGCAGCGAACCGACAGGGACAGCCAAAAACATTCAGTACTTC; CDR3 protein: CASSEPTGTAKNIQYF; D gene: TRBD1; J gene: TRBJ2-4; V gene: TRBV6-1; clone size: NA
CDR3 DNA: TGTGCCAGTAGTATCAAGGGGCTGGGGACTGAAGCTTTCTTT; CDR3 protein: CASSIKGLGTEAFF; D gene: NA; J gene: TRBJ1-1; V gene: TRBV19; clone size: once
CDR3 DNA: TGTGCCAGCCGACAGGGGGCTGGAGAGACCCAGTACTTC; CDR3 protein: CASRQGAGETQYF; D gene: TRBD1; J gene: TRBJ2-5; V gene: TRBV2; clone size: NA
CDR3 DNA: TGCAGCGTTGACAGGTACCAAGAGACCCAGTACTTC; CDR3 protein: CSVDRYQETQYF; D gene: NA; J gene: TRBJ2-5; V gene: TRBV29-1; clone size: NA
CDR3 DNA: TGTGCCAGCAGCGTAGAAGGGGCAGGCAATCAGCCCCAGCATTTT; CDR3 protein: CASSVEGAGNQPQHF; D gene: NA; J gene: TRBJ1-5; V gene: TRBV9; clone size: NA
CDR3 DNA: TGTGCCAGCAGTGAAGCTTCAGGGATAAACACTGAAGCTTTCTTT; CDR3 protein: CASSEASGINTEAFF; D gene: NA; J gene: TRBJ1-1; V gene: TRBV2; clone size: NA
CDR3 DNA: TGCGCCAGCAGCTTGGTTTCCGCCGGGACAGGGGGCCAGGCGAACACTGAAGCTTTCTTT; CDR3 protein: CASSLVSAGTGGQANTEAFF; D gene: TRBD1; J gene: TRBJ1-1; V gene: TRBV5-1; clone size: NA
CDR3 DNA: TGTGCCAGCAGTTTATCGGTGCCGGTCGAGTTCTATGGCTACACCTTC; CDR3 protein: CASSLSVPVEFYGYTF; D gene: NA; J gene: TRBJ1-2; V gene: TRBV27; clone size: NA
CDR3 DNA: TGTGCCAGCAGCTTAAGGAGCTCCTACGAGCAGTACTTC; CDR3 protein: CASSLRSSYEQYF; D gene: NA; J gene: TRBJ2-7; V gene: TRBV11-2; clone size: NA
CDR3 DNA: TGTGCCAGCAGCTTGATGGGCAGGGGGTCACCCCTCCACTTT; CDR3 protein: CASSLMGRGSPLHF; D gene: TRBD1; J gene: TRBJ1-6; V gene: TRBV5-8; clone size: NA
CDR3 DNA: TGTGCCAGCAGACTTTCGGGCCCGACAGTCTACACCTTC; CDR3 protein: CASRLSGPTVYTF; D gene: NA; J gene: TRBJ1-2; V gene: TRBV12-3/TRBV12-4; clone size: NA
CDR3 DNA: TGTGCCAGCAGCCCCGGGACTACCTGGGGTGAGCAGTTCTTC; CDR3 protein: CASSPGTTWGEQFF; D gene: TRBD2; J gene: TRBJ2-1; V gene: TRBV6-2/TRBV6-3; clone size: NA
CDR3 DNA: TGTGCCAGCAGTTATTCGACAGGACCTTACGAGCAGTACTTC; CDR3 protein: CASSYSTGPYEQYF; D gene: NA; J gene: TRBJ2-7; V gene: TRBV27; clone size: NA
CDR3 DNA: TGTGCCAGTAGGGTAAGTCTAGCGGGGGCCTACGAGCAGTACTTC; CDR3 protein: CASRVSLAGAYEQYF; D gene: TRBD2; J gene: TRBJ2-7; V gene: TRBV19; clone size: NA
CDR3 DNA: TGTGCCAGCAGTTTGGGAGGGTCCGACCTTAACTATGGCTACACCTTC; CDR3 protein: CASSLGGSDLNYGYTF; D gene: NA; J gene: TRBJ1-2; V gene: TRBV28; clone size: NA
CDR3 DNA: TGTGCCAGCAGCGCTACAGGGGGCGGCGGGGAGCTGTTTTTT; CDR3 protein: CASSATGGGGELFF; D gene: TRBD1; J gene: TRBJ2-2; V gene: TRBV7-9; clone size: NA
CDR3 DNA: TGTGCCAGCAGGGGGGGAGAGACCCAGTACTTC; CDR3 protein: CASRGGETQYF; D gene: NA; J gene: TRBJ2-5; V gene: TRBV6-5; clone size: NA
CDR3 DNA: TGTGCCAGCAGTCGAGGACAGACGAACACCGGGGAGCTGTTTTTT; CDR3 protein: CASSRGQTNTGELFF; D gene: NA; J gene: TRBJ2-2; V gene: TRBV5-5; clone size: few
CDR3 DNA: TGTGCCAGCAGCCCGGAGACAGGGTCGAACACTGAAGCTTTCTTT; CDR3 protein: CASSPETGSNTEAFF; D gene: TRBD1; J gene: TRBJ1-1; V gene: TRBV3-1/TRBV3-2; clone size: NA
CDR3 DNA: TGTGCCAGCAGTGACGGAGTAGGGGGTGGCTACACCTTC; CDR3 protein: CASSDGVGGGYTF; D gene: NA; J gene: TRBJ1-2; V gene: TRBV25-1; clone size: once
CDR3 DNA: TGTGCCAGCAGCTTTCAGGGTCTGGGGGAGCAGTACTTC; CDR3 protein: CASSFQGLGEQYF; D gene: NA; J gene: TRBJ2-7; V gene: TRBV5-8; clone size: NA
CDR3 DNA: TGTGCCAGCAGCTTGGGACTCACCGGGGAGCTGTTTTTT; CDR3 protein: CASSLGLTGELFF; D gene: NA; J gene: TRBJ2-2; V gene: TRBV11-2; clone size: NA
CDR3 DNA: TGTGCCAGCAGTTACTTCTCGGGACAGAACACTGAAGCTTTCTTT; CDR3 protein: CASSYFSGQNTEAFF; D gene: NA; J gene: TRBJ1-1; V gene: TRBV6-5; clone size: NA
CDR3 DNA: TGCGCCAGCAGTCGTTTACAGGGTAATGAGCAGTTCTTC; CDR3 protein: CASSRLQGNEQFF; D gene: NA; J gene: TRBJ2-1; V gene: TRBV10-1; clone size: NA
CDR3 DNA: TGTGCCAGCAGTTACACGGGACAGGGGAATCAGCCCCAGCATTTT; CDR3 protein: CASSYTGQGNQPQHF; D gene: TRBD1; J gene: TRBJ1-5; V gene: TRBV6-5; clone size: once
CDR3 DNA: TGTGCCATCAGTGAGTCACGACAGGGTCGGGATGGCTACACCTTC; CDR3 protein: CAISESRQGRDGYTF; D gene: TRBD1; J gene: TRBJ1-2; V gene: TRBV10-3; clone size: few
CDR3 DNA: TGTGCAAGTCGCTTAGAGCCCCCGGGACAGGGGAGGTACGAGCAGTACTTC; CDR3 protein: CASRLEPPGQGRYEQYF; D gene: NA; J gene: TRBJ2-7; V gene: TRBV12-2; clone size: NA
CDR3 DNA: TGTGCCAGCAGCCAAGTTGCGGGGGCGTTCACAGATACGCAGTATTTT; CDR3 protein: CASSQVAGAFTDTQYF; D gene: NA; J gene: TRBJ2-3; V gene: TRBV4-2; clone size: NA
CDR3 DNA: TGTGCCAGCAGCCACCGACAGGGCGTCGGCTACGAGCAGTACTTC; CDR3 protein: CASSHRQGVGYEQYF; D gene: TRBD1; J gene: TRBJ2-7; V gene: TRBV3-1/TRBV3-2; clone size: NA
CDR3 DNA: TGTGCCAGCGGCGCTTCCGGGACTACCTACGAGCAGTACTTC; CDR3 protein: CASGASGTTYEQYF; D gene: TRBD2; J gene: TRBJ2-7; V gene: TRBV5-6; clone size: NA
CDR3 DNA: TGTGCCAGCAGCCGCAAAGGTCTTGGGACAGACAGTGGAGATACGCAGTATTTT; CDR3 protein: CASSRKGLGTDSGDTQYF; D gene: TRBD1; J gene: TRBJ2-3; V gene: TRBV3-1/TRBV3-2; clone size: NA
CDR3 DNA: TGCGCCAGCAGCCCCGGACAGGGAATGAACACTGAAGCTTTCTTT; CDR3 protein: CASSPGQGMNTEAFF; D gene: TRBD1; J gene: TRBJ1-1; V gene: TRBV4-1; clone size: NA
CDR3 DNA: TGTGCCAGCAGCCAAGGGGACAGGAACACCGGGGAGCTGTTTTTT; CDR3 protein: CASSQGDRNTGELFF; D gene: TRBD1; J gene: TRBJ2-2; V gene: TRBV3-1/TRBV3-2; clone size: NA
CDR3 DNA: TGTGCCAGCAGCTTAGCCGCTGTTCGGACAGGGGGCACTGAAGCTTTCTTT; CDR3 protein: CASSLAAVRTGGTEAFF; D gene: TRBD1; J gene: TRBJ1-1; V gene: TRBV7-2; clone size: NA
CDR3 DNA: TGTGCCAGCAGTTACTCTGACAGGGGGAACACCATATATTTT; CDR3 protein: CASSYSDRGNTIYF; D gene: TRBD1; J gene: TRBJ1-3; V gene: TRBV6-6; clone size: NA
CDR3 DNA: TGTGCCAGCTCATCAGAGGGCTCACCCCTCCACTTT; CDR3 protein: CASSSEGSPLHF; D gene: NA; J gene: TRBJ1-6; V gene: TRBV18; clone size: once